Listed below are T cell receptor beta chains from one sample, sequenced in a study of shared T cell receptors in the human thymus. Libraries were prepared by immunoSEQ multiplex PCR; TCRdb keeps only in-frame clonotypes and omits some of them. The data show 600,000 to 900,000 clones, with over 75% seen just once and about 0.0098% held by the top ten. These same records also appear under a second study, on human thymus T cells.

Sequencing was performed on thymocytes. These receptors came from a girl less than two years old with a congenital heart defect. Both conserved end residues are part of each CDR3. The order of the fields is V gene, clone size, J gene, D gene, CDR3 protein, CDR3 DNA. The D gene is left open where the match is weak. Only some rows state a clone size, as once, few, many or a class for expanded clones.

>TRBV7-9|-|TRBJ1-3|-
CASSIGVSGNTIYF
TGTGCCAGCAGCATAGGCGTATCTGGAAACACCATATATTTT
>TRBV9|-|TRBJ2-1|TRBD2
CASSVDGRSYNEQFF
TGTGCCAGCAGCGTAGACGGGAGGTCCTACAATGAGCAGTTCTTC
>TRBV5-1|-|TRBJ2-5|-
CASSTRRRETQYF
TGCGCCAGCAGCACCCGGAGGAGGGAGACCCAGTACTTC
>TRBV6-6|-|TRBJ1-5|-
CASSLTVMGQPQHF
TGTGCCAGCAGCCTGACAGTGATGGGTCAGCCCCAGCATTTT
>TRBV19|-|TRBJ1-1|-
CASRPPREGVNTEAFF
TGTGCCAGTAGACCCCCTCGGGAGGGTGTGAACACTGAAGCTTTCTTT
>TRBV28|-|TRBJ1-6|-
CASRRRGPETSNSPLHF
TGTGCCAGTCGAAGACGCGGGCCAGAAACTTCTAATTCACCCCTCCACTTT
>TRBV14|-|TRBJ2-5|-
CASSQAEECQETQYF
TGTGCCAGCAGCCAAGCGGAGGAGTGCCAAGAGACCCAGTACTTC
>TRBV9|-|TRBJ2-2|-
CASSVTGSNTGELFF
TGTGCCAGCAGCGTAACAGGGTCGAACACCGGGGAGCTGTTTTTT
>TRBV27|-|TRBJ1-1|-
CASSLQGVAFF
TGTGCCAGCAGTCTACAGGGTGTAGCTTTCTTT
>TRBV5-5|-|TRBJ1-5|-
CASSLGRGQPQHF
TGTGCCAGCAGCTTGGGTAGGGGGCAGCCCCAGCATTTT
>TRBV4-1|-|TRBJ2-1|TRBD2
CASSQAFSPAGDLHNEQFF
TGCGCCAGCAGCCAAGCGTTCTCTCCGGCGGGGGACCTACACAATGAGCAGTTCTTC
>TRBV18|-|TRBJ1-2|TRBD1
CASSPSGGSHGYTF
TGTGCCAGCTCACCATCAGGGGGCAGCCATGGCTACACCTTC
>TRBV6-5|few|TRBJ1-3|-
CASTFKHQSGNTIYF
TGTGCCAGCACCTTTAAACATCAATCTGGAAACACCATATATTTT
>TRBV2|few|TRBJ1-2|-
CASSAFEGYTF
TGTGCCAGCAGCGCCTTTGAGGGCTACACCTTC
>TRBV9|-|TRBJ1-2|-
CASSPVVGSDGYTF
TGTGCCAGCAGCCCCGTAGTAGGGAGCGACGGCTACACCTTC
>TRBV25-1|-|TRBJ2-4|-
CASSVDPRDGGEYNIQYF
TGTGCCAGCTCAGTCGACCCCCGGGACGGAGGGGAGTATAACATTCAGTACTTC
>TRBV27|-|TRBJ1-5|TRBD1
CASTQLRRAGQGKDLSNQPQHF
TGTGCCAGCACACAACTGCGACGAGCGGGACAGGGCAAAGACCTTAGCAATCAGCCCCAGCATTTT
>TRBV6-1|-|TRBJ2-1|-
CASSELLLSATYNEQFF
TGTGCCAGCAGTGAATTGCTACTCTCCGCTACCTACAATGAGCAGTTCTTC
>TRBV10-2|-|TRBJ1-1|TRBD1
CASSSHSGTENTEAFF
TGCGCCAGCAGTAGCCATTCCGGGACAGAGAACACTGAAGCTTTCTTT
>TRBV5-8|-|TRBJ2-2|TRBD1
CASSGQVYTGELFF
TGTGCCAGCAGCGGACAGGTTTACACCGGGGAGCTGTTTTTT
>TRBV2|-|TRBJ1-1|-
CASSSEQGNTEAFF
TGTGCCAGCAGTTCTGAGCAGGGAAACACTGAAGCTTTCTTT
>TRBV28|-|TRBJ2-2|-
CGAGVGTGELFF
TGTGGGGCCGGGGTTGGGACCGGGGAGCTGTTTTTT
>TRBV7-8|-|TRBJ2-1|TRBD2
CASSSGRGGTSGYNEQFF
TGTGCCAGCAGCTCAGGCCGGGGTGGGACTAGCGGCTACAATGAGCAGTTCTTC
>TRBV4-1|-|TRBJ2-7|TRBD2
CASSRSGGPYEQYF
TGCGCCAGCAGCCGGAGCGGGGGACCCTACGAGCAGTACTTC
>TRBV6-6|-|TRBJ1-1|TRBD1
CASRGTGGGTEAFF
TGTGCCAGCAGGGGGACAGGGGGCGGGACTGAAGCTTTCTTT
>TRBV27|-|TRBJ1-1|-
CASSFSAVYTEAFF
TGTGCCAGCAGTTTTTCGGCGGTATACACTGAAGCTTTCTTT
>TRBV6-1|-|TRBJ2-1|TRBD1
CASSDKDRVVPSYNEQFF
TGTGCCAGCAGTGACAAGGACAGGGTAGTCCCCTCCTACAATGAGCAGTTCTTC
>TRBV14|-|TRBJ1-1|-
CASSYNRAIGAFF
TGTGCCAGCAGCTATAACAGGGCGATAGGGGCTTTCTTT
>TRBV5-4|-|TRBJ1-2|-
CASSDTGPNYGYTF
TGTGCCAGCAGCGACACAGGGCCCAACTATGGCTACACCTTC
>TRBV7-3|-|TRBJ2-7|-
CASPNAVPSYEQYF
TGTGCCAGTCCTAACGCGGTCCCCTCCTACGAGCAGTACTTC
>TRBV6-4|-|TRBJ1-2|-
CASSPFRNYGYTF
TGTGCCAGCAGTCCCTTCCGTAACTATGGCTACACCTTC
>TRBV28|-|TRBJ1-2|-
CASSLAGARVYGYTF
TGTGCCAGCAGTTTAGCGGGGGCGCGGGTCTATGGCTACACCTTC
>TRBV7-2|-|TRBJ2-2|-
CASSQRVIANTGELFF
TGTGCCAGCAGCCAGCGGGTTATCGCGAACACCGGGGAGCTGTTTTTT
>TRBV19|-|TRBJ1-3|-
CASSTKGPRAGNTIYF
TGTGCCAGTAGTACCAAAGGTCCCAGGGCTGGAAACACCATATATTTT
>TRBV27|-|TRBJ1-6|-
CASSGRQGVYNSPLHF
TGTGCCAGCAGTGGTAGGCAGGGTGTATATAATTCACCCCTCCACTTT
>TRBV27|-|TRBJ1-1|-
CASRRGGCTEAFF
TGTGCCAGCCGGAGGGGTGGGTGCACTGAAGCTTTCTTT
>TRBV19|-|TRBJ1-1|-
CASSIEAGRGNTEAFF
TGTGCCAGTAGTATAGAGGCCGGGCGGGGGAACACTGAAGCTTTCTTT
>TRBV28|-|TRBJ2-1|TRBD2
CASSPGTSGGNSYNEQFF
TGTGCCAGCAGTCCCGGGACTAGCGGGGGAAACTCCTACAATGAGCAGTTCTTC
>TRBV2|-|TRBJ2-6|-
CASSGGETKGEGLVSGANVLTF
TGTGCCAGCAGTGGTGGGGAAACCAAGGGGGAGGGGTTGGTATCTGGGGCCAACGTCCTGACTTTC
>TRBV7-9|few|TRBJ1-1|-
CASSPPPKEQGLNTEAFF
TGTGCCAGCAGCCCGCCACCCAAAGAACAGGGTTTAAACACTGAAGCTTTCTTT
>TRBV4-1|-|TRBJ2-7|TRBD1
CASSQVGVRGPSSYEQYF
TGCGCCAGCAGCCAAGTAGGTGTCAGGGGGCCTAGCTCCTACGAGCAGTACTTC
>TRBV10-3|-|TRBJ2-2|TRBD2
CAISELAGGLNTGELFF
TGTGCCATCAGTGAACTAGCGGGGGGCCTTAACACCGGGGAGCTGTTTTTT
>TRBV16|-|TRBJ2-5|-
CASSQFTGPQETQYF
TGTGCCAGCAGCCAATTCACAGGTCCCCAAGAGACCCAGTACTTC
>TRBV11-2|-|TRBJ1-6|-
CASSPRTPNSPLHF
TGTGCCAGCAGCCCACGGACACCCAATTCACCCCTCCACTTT
>TRBV6-5|-|TRBJ1-2|TRBD1
CASSFRTGDRYGYTF
TGTGCCAGCAGTTTCAGGACAGGGGACCGCTATGGCTACACCTTC
>TRBV18|-|TRBJ1-2|-
CASSPGGSYTF
TGTGCCAGCTCACCGGGGGGGAGCTACACCTTC
>TRBV5-6|-|TRBJ2-7|TRBD2
CASSGRGESSYEQYF
TGTGCCAGCAGCGGCCGGGGGGAGAGCTCCTACGAGCAGTACTTC
>TRBV4-1|-|TRBJ1-1|-
CASSQVKIRQGAEAFF
TGCGCCAGCAGCCAAGTTAAAATTCGGCAGGGCGCCGAAGCTTTCTTT
>TRBV5-4|-|TRBJ1-2|-
CASSFGGGYTF
TGTGCCAGCAGCTTCGGGGGAGGCTACACCTTC
>TRBV28|-|TRBJ1-1|-
CASSLMTVNPSFLNTEAFF
TGTGCCAGCAGTCTGATGACGGTTAATCCTAGTTTCCTGAACACTGAAGCTTTCTTT